Below, 28 T cell receptor beta chains from the same sample are listed, as sequenced in a study of blood T cell repertoires in COVID-19. TCRdb keeps only in-frame clones here, not all; method: immunoSEQ multiplex PCR. The sample includes about 200,000 clones, about 85% of them seen just once. What was sequenced was peripheral blood. The receptor set was obtained from a woman of 80 years or more with acute or convalescent COVID-19.

V usage is TRBV5-1 and J usage is TRBJ2-3, with D possibly matching TRBD2 (5 bases). CDR3 size: 15 residues. The V end lost 0 bases, the J end lost 2 bases, and 10 bases lay between the germline ends. CDR1 SGHRS and CDR2 YFSETQ come from the germline V gene. The DNA for the CDR3 is TGCGCCAGCAGCTTGGTTACTAGGTACACAGATACGCAGTATTTT. This codes for CASSLVTRYTDTQYF.

CDR3 in amino acids: CASSQQGDNTEAFF. The CDR3 DNA sequence: TGTGCCAGCAGCCAACAGGGGGACAACACTGAAGCTTTCTTT. The chain employs TRBV7-9 and TRBJ1-1; 8 bases map to TRBD1. V was clipped by 5 bases and J by 2 bases; unmatched bases: 4. Germline CDR1 SEHNR, CDR2 FQNEAQ (reference sequence). The CDR3 sequence is 14 residues long.

This chain uses TRBV12-5 with TRBJ2-1; no reliable D call. The length of the CDR3 is 12 residues. V was pared by 0 bases and J by 6 bases, with 3 bases between. Germline V gives CDR1 LGHNT, CDR2 FRNRAP. CDR3 DNA: TGTGCTAGTGGTTTGGTCAGCAATGAGCAGTTCTTC. It specifies CASGLVSNEQFF. The variable domain in full, completed from reference TRBV12-5 and TRBJ2-1, reads DARVTQTPRHKVTEMGQEVTMRCQPILGHNTVFWYRQTMMQGLELLAYFRNRAPLDDSGMPKDRFSAEMPDATLATLKIQPSEPRDSAVYFCASGLVSNEQFFGPGTRLTVL.

Details on this clone: A read error may account for a junction end that differs from germline. The chain carries TRBV15 and TRBJ2-3, with D maybe TRBD2 (6 bases). The germline gives CDR1 LNHNV, CDR2 YYDKDF (reference sequence). The CDR3 is 13 residues long. The CDR3 spells CATSRDRWDSGPF. As DNA, the CDR3 is TGTGCCACCAGCAGAGATAGATGGGACTCCGGACCCTTT.

This clone was found a few times. V is TRBV9 and J is TRBJ1-3, with 7 bases matching TRBD1. The CDR3 is made up of 17 amino acids. V shed 4 bases and J 0 bases; nucleotides not matched to a gene: 10. Germline V gene lookup returns CDR1 SGDLS and CDR2 YYNGEE. In nucleotides, the CDR3 is TGTGCCAGCAGCCAAGGGGGCAGAAAAATCTCTGGAAACACCATATATTTT. Translating gives CASSQGGRKISGNTIYF.

This clone has only one observation. The V gene is TRBV2, the J gene TRBJ1-2, with D possibly TRBD1 on 6 matching bases. Germline V gene lookup returns CDR1 SNHLY and CDR2 FYNNEI. V lost 5 bases, J lost 13 bases, and 14 bases lay in between. This CDR3 region has 11 residues. The CDR3 spells CASSPFRGATF. DNA for the CDR3: TGTGCCAGCAGTCCGTTCAGGGGAGCCACCTTC.

The gene calls are TRBV9 and TRBJ2-1, with D uncertain. The CDR3 contains 16 residues. Germline loops: CDR1 SGDLS, CDR2 YYNGEE. V was cut by 2 bases and J by 0 bases, with 12 bases left in between. The CDR3, as DNA: TGTGCCAGCAGCGTTAAACAGCTTAGCTCCTACAATGAGCAGTTCTTC. Protein sequence: CASSVKQLSSYNEQFF. Combining the CDR3 with reference TRBV9 and TRBJ2-1 gives the whole variable domain DSGVTQTPKHLITATGQRVTLRCSPRSGDLSVYWYQQSLDQGLQFLIQYYNGEERAKGNILERFSAQQFPDLHSELNLSSLELGDSALYFCASSVKQLSSYNEQFFGPGTRLTVL.

This chain joins TRBV18 and TRBJ1-3; weak D call: TRBD1 (5 bases). CDR3 length equals 18 residues. Trimming cost V 0 bases and J 3 bases, with 18 bases left between them. Germline assignment: CDR1 KGHSH and CDR2 LQKENI. The CDR3 DNA reads as TGTGCCAGCTCACCACCGTCGGCATGGGCGGGGGATGGAAACACCATATATTTT. As protein: CASSPPSAWAGDGNTIYF.

This clone was counted a single time. The genes are TRBV7-2 and TRBJ2-1; D is perhaps TRBD1 (5 bases). The CDR3 spans 16 residues. Germline CDR1 is SGHTA and CDR2 is FQGNSA. V lost 11 bases and J lost 4, with 24 bases in between. CDR3 residues: CASRKQAQGIYNEQFF. For the CDR3, the DNA is TGTGCCTCACGGAAGCAGGCCCAGGGAATTTACAATGAGCAGTTCTTC.

The rearrangement joins TRBV7-2 to TRBJ2-1, with 9 bases identical to TRBD1. This CDR3 has 15 residues. V lost 4 bases, J lost 13 bases, and 14 bases stayed unmatched. Germline V gives CDR1 SGHTA, CDR2 FQGNSA. The DNA for the CDR3 is TGTGCCAGCAGCTCGCGGCCGGGACAGGGTATGTTTCAGTTCTTC. Its translation is CASSSRPGQGMFQFF.

A remark on this clone: The sample holds other DNA sequences that translate to the same CDR3. V gene TRBV10-3 combines with J gene TRBJ2-7, with 8 bases lining up with TRBD1. Germline CDR1 and CDR2: ENHRY and SYGVKD. J was trimmed by 5 bases and V by 4 bases; bases with no gene match: 4. The CDR3 length is 13 residues. In nucleotides, the CDR3 is TGTGCCATCAGTGCGGACAGGGACAACGAGCAGTACTTC. Translating it yields CAISADRDNEQYF.

The V call is TRBV19, the J call TRBJ1-4; possibly TRBD1 for D (6 bases). Trimming removed 5 bases at V and 2 bases at J, with 9 bases between. The CDR3 totals 14 residues. In germline, CDR1 is LNHDA, CDR2 SQIVND (reference sequence). The chain's CDR3 is CASSLTGTNEKLFF. The CDR3 DNA reads as TGTGCCAGTAGTCTCACAGGGACTAATGAAAAACTGTTTTTT.

This sequence joins TRBV7-2 and TRBJ1-4; 7 nucleotides align to TRBD1. The length of the CDR3 is 14 residues. Germline CDR1 and CDR2: SGHTA and FQGNSA. J gave up 7 bases and V 5 bases, and 7 bases lay outside the gene matches. This chain's CDR3 is CASSPRQGTEKLFF. The CDR3 region has the DNA TGTGCCAGCAGCCCACGACAGGGTACTGAAAAACTGTTTTTT.

J is TRBJ2-6 and V is TRBV9; 11 nucleotides line up with TRBD2. The V and J ends lost 0 bases and 2 bases, in that order; junction bases with no gene match: 4. The germline V gene has CDR1 SGDLS and CDR2 YYNGEE. This CDR3 has 18 amino acids. CDR3 sequence (DNA): TGTGCCAGCAGCGTAGAACTAGCGGGAGTGACTGGGGCCAACGTCCTGACTTTC. Its translation is CASSVELAGVTGANVLTF.

The chain joins TRBV5-1 to TRBJ2-7; 10 nucleotides align to TRBD1. V lost 4 bases and J lost 4; bases outside the gene matches: 5. The CDR3 covers 14 residues. Germline V gene data show CDR1 as SGHRS and CDR2 as YFSETQ. DNA for the CDR3: TGCGCCAGCAGCCCCTGGACAGGGGGATACGAGCAGTACTTC. Its translation is CASSPWTGGYEQYF.

The genes are TRBV18 and TRBJ1-1; perhaps TRBD1 as D (6 bases). V dropped 2 bases and J dropped 4 bases, with 14 bases sitting between them. The CDR3 has 15 residues. Per germline, CDR1 KGHSH and CDR2 LQKENI. CDR3 in DNA: TGTGCCAGCTCACCATCCCAGGGGCAGATCACTGAAGCTTTCTTT. It specifies CASSPSQGQITEAFF.

The V and J genes are TRBV6-2 or TRBV6-3 and TRBJ2-2, with a possible D match to TRBD2 (5 bases). CDR3 length: 14 residues. V lost 4 bases and J lost 4, with 10 bases in between. The V gene's germline CDR1 is MNHEY and CDR2 SVGEGT. The CDR3, as DNA: TGTGCCAGCAGTTGGGAGCGGCCCACCGGGGAGCTGTTTTTT. Amino acids: CASSWERPTGELFF.

The count of this clone is one. CDR3 residues: CASSVEGAGGSTDTQYF. In DNA form, the CDR3 reads TGTGCCAGCAGCGTAGAAGGAGCGGGAGGCAGTACAGATACGCAGTATTTT. This rearrangement joins TRBV9 to TRBJ2-3; 9 bases are shared with TRBD2. The germline gives CDR1 SGDLS, CDR2 YYNGEE. The CDR3 contains 17 residues. V lost 0 bases and J lost 3; bases outside the gene matches: 8.

The chain combines TRBV10-2 with TRBJ2-1; TRBD2 matches at 8 bases. This CDR3 spans 15 amino acids. The V gene end was trimmed by 3 bases and the J gene end by 8 bases; junction bases not matched to a gene: 9. The V gene's germline CDR1 is WSHSY and CDR2 SAAADI. CDR3 bases: TGCGCCAGCAGTGATATCGGGAGGGCCTATTATGAGCAGTTCTTC. Translation gives CASSDIGRAYYEQFF.

The gene calls are TRBV28 and TRBJ1-4, with 9 nucleotides matching TRBD1. This CDR3 has 15 residues. J gave up 6 bases and V 4 bases, and 6 bases lay outside the gene matches. Looked up from germline, CDR1 is MDHEN and CDR2 is SYDVKM. CDR3 sequence: CASSSGGQGYEKLFF. The CDR3, as DNA: TGTGCCAGCAGTTCCGGGGGACAGGGCTATGAAAAACTGTTTTTT.

The chain joins TRBV28 to TRBJ1-5; D uncertain. V was trimmed by 3 bases and J by 8 bases, leaving 14 bases between them. This CDR3 has 14 amino acids. Germline assignment: CDR1 MDHEN and CDR2 SYDVKM. CDR3 sequence (DNA): TGTGCCAGCAGTTTGCCCCTCCAGCAGGAGCCCCAGCATTTT. Translating it yields CASSLPLQQEPQHF.

The chain recombines TRBV21-1 with TRBJ1-5; whether TRBD1, the table's D call, matches the DNA was not checked. TRBV21-1 represents a pseudogene. The CDR3 contains 18 residues. The CDR3 coding sequence is TGTGCCAGCAGCAAAGTTACCCCCAAGGGGCCAAGCAATCAGCCCCAGCATTTT. Translating it yields CASSKVTPKGPSNQPQHF.

V is TRBV5-6 and J is TRBJ2-5; 7 bases align to TRBD2. Germline V gives CDR1 SGHDT, CDR2 YYEEEE. V shed 5 bases and J 2 bases; nucleotides not matched to a gene: 9. This CDR3 spans 15 amino acids. The CDR3 bases are TGTGCCAGCAGTCCGGCCTGGGGGGGACAAGAGACCCAGTACTTC. Encoded protein: CASSPAWGGQETQYF.

The rearrangement uses TRBV9 and TRBJ2-5; TRBD1 matches 10 bases. With V trimmed by 0 bases and J by 2 bases, 7 bases remained unmatched. Germline CDR1 is SGDLS and CDR2 is YYNGEE. The CDR3 is made up of 17 amino acids. For the CDR3, the DNA is TGTGCCAGCAGCGTAGGACCGGGGGGACAGGGGCAAGAGACCCAGTACTTC. Protein: CASSVGPGGQGQETQYF.

The rearrangement links TRBV19 to TRBJ2-1; 8 bases map to TRBD2. The V gene end was trimmed by 2 bases and the J gene end by 1 base; junction bases not matched to a gene: 10. Germline CDR1 and CDR2: LNHDA and SQIVND (reference sequence). The CDR3 spans 18 residues. This CDR3 is CASSIISPSGSSYNEQFF. The CDR3, as DNA: TGTGCCAGTAGTATAATTTCGCCCAGCGGGAGTTCCTACAATGAGCAGTTCTTC.

CDR3 DNA: TGTGCCAGCAGCTTGGGAATGCAGGGCCAAGAGACCCAGTACTTC. Protein product: CASSLGMQGQETQYF. The chain has TRBV5-4 and TRBJ2-5; possibly TRBD1 for D (5 bases). Germline values: CDR1 SGHNT, CDR2 YYREEE (reference sequence). The CDR3 spans 15 residues. V dropped 0 bases and J dropped 1 base, with 10 bases sitting between them.

The chain uses TRBV10-3 and TRBJ1-4; D is uncertain. V lost 10 bases and J 0 bases, leaving 18 bases between the germline ends. The CDR3 is 16 amino acids. Germline CDR1 is ENHRY and CDR2 is SYGVKD. The CDR3 coding sequence is TGTGCCAGTGGGAGAGGAATCCCTGCAACTAATGAAAAACTGTTTTTT. Amino acids: CASGRGIPATNEKLFF.

Worth noting for this clone: The junction shows a germline mismatch at one end, possibly a read error. Other DNA sequences in the sample encode the same CDR3. The chain is built from TRBV7-9 and TRBJ2-6, with TRBD1 identical over 7 bases. The CDR3 contains 16 residues. The V gene's germline CDR1 is SEHNR and CDR2 FQNEAQ (reference sequence). DNA of the CDR3: TGTGCCAGCAGCTTAGCAGGGGGCTCTGGGGCCAACGTCCTGACTTTT. Translated: CASSLAGGSGANVLTF.